These 5 T cell receptor beta chains share one sample of origin, sequenced in a study of T cell changes during pregnancy in multiple sclerosis. Profiled with immunoSEQ multiplex PCR; TCRdb holds only in-frame clones, not every one. The table shows 39,000 or so clones, with roughly 91% occurring only once. The sample here was CD8+ T cells from peripheral blood mononuclear cells, taken in the first trimester of pregnancy. The receptors shown here come from a female donor with multiple sclerosis, enrolled in a pregnancy study.

This rearrangement joins TRBV7-2 to TRBJ2-3, with D tentatively TRBD2 (6 bases). Germline loops: CDR1 SGHTA, CDR2 FQGNSA. Trimming pared 5 bases from V and 2 bases from J, leaving 17 bases between. The CDR3 spans 16 residues. The CDR3 DNA follows: TGTGCCAGCAGCCCACGACTAAGCGGGTACACAGATACGCAGTATTTT. Its translation is CASSPRLSGYTDTQYF.

The V call is TRBV21-1, the J call TRBJ2-1; the table's D call, TRBD2, was not checked against the DNA. TRBV21-1 is given as a pseudogene. The CDR3 covers 16 residues. As DNA, the CDR3 is TGTGCCAGCAGCAAAGGGCCTAGCGGGAGGGCGAATGAGCAGTTCTTC. It codes for CASSKGPSGRANEQFF.

V is TRBV19 and J is TRBJ2-1; D remains unclear. Germline CDR1 LNHDA, CDR2 SQIVND (reference sequence). Trimming stripped 5 bases from V and 8 bases from J, with 13 bases between. This CDR3 region has 13 residues. The CDR3 loop is CASSAARNHEQFF. The CDR3 DNA sequence: TGTGCCAGTAGTGCAGCGAGGAACCATGAGCAGTTCTTC.

The V gene is TRBV30, the J gene TRBJ2-7, with a weak D call TRBD2 (7 bases). CDR1 is GTSNPN, CDR2 SVGIG, per germline (reference sequence). This CDR3 comprises 13 residues. V lost 3 bases and J 2 bases, leaving 11 bases between the germline ends. CDR3 sequence (DNA): TGTGCCTGGAGCAGGGGAGGGGCCTACGAGCAGTACTTC. Protein product: CAWSRGGAYEQYF.

V usage is TRBV5-1 and J usage is TRBJ2-5; 13 nucleotides agree with TRBD2. CDR1 is SGHRS, CDR2 YFSETQ, per germline. Losses at the gene ends were 2 bases for V and 6 bases for J; bases not matched to a gene: 10. The CDR3 is made up of 17 amino acids. CDR3 in amino acids: CASSFWPGTSGTKTQYF. The DNA of the CDR3 is TGCGCCAGCAGCTTTTGGCCCGGGACTAGCGGGACGAAGACCCAGTACTTC.